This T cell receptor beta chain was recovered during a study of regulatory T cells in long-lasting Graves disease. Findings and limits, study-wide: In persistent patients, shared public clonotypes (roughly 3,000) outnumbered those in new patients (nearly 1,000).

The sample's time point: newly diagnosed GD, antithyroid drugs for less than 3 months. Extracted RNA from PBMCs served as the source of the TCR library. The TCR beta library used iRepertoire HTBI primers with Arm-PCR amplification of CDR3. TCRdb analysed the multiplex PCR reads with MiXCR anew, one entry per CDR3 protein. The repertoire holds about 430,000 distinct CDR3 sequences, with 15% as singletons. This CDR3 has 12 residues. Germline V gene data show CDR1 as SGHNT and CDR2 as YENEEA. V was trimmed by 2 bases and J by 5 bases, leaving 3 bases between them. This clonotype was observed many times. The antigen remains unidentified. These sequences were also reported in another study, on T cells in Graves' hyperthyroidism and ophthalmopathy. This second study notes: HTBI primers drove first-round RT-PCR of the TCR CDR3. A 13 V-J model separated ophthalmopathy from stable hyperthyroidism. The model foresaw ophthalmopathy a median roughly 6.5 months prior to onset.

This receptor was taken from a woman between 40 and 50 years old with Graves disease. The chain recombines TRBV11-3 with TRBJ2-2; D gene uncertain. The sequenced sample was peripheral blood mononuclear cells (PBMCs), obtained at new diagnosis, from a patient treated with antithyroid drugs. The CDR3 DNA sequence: TGTGCCAGCAGCTTACGGACCGGGGAGCTGTTTTTT. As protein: CASSLRTGELFF.